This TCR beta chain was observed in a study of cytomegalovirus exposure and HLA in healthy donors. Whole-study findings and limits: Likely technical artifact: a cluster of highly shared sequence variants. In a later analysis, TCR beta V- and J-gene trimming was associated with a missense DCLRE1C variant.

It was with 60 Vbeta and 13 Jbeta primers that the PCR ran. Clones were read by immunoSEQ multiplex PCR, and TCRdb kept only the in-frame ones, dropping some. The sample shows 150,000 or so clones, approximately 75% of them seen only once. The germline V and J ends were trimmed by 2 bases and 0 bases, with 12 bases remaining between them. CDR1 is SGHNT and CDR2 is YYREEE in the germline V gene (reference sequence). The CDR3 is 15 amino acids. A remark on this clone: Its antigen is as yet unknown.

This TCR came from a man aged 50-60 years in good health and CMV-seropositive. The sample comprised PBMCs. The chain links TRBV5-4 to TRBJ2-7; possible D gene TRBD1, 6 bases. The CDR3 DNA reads TGTGCCAGCAGCTTCCAGGGGCGAAACTCCTACGAGCAGTACTTC. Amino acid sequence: CASSFQGRNSYEQYF.